The 4 T cell receptor beta chains presented below share a single source sample, sequenced in a study of T cells in Graves' hyperthyroidism and ophthalmopathy. It was RNA transcripts that yielded the amplified TCR beta CDR3 regions. The primer set for the first-round RT-PCR of the TCR CDR3 was HTBI. TCRdb passed the multiplex PCR reads through MiXCR, listing each CDR3 protein once. The table has 500,000 to 800,000 distinct CDR3 sequences, more than 12% seen once. Sequenced: blood. The receptor source for this set is a woman aged 45-59 years with Graves' ophthalmopathy.

This clonotype showed up many times. The chain has TRBV2 and TRBJ2-1; 10 nucleotides agree with TRBD2. This CDR3 is 15 amino acids long. Losses at the gene ends were 1 base for V and 5 bases for J; bases not matched to a gene: 2. Germline assignment: CDR1 SNHLY and CDR2 FYNNEI. The CDR3 nucleotides read TGTGCCAGCAGTGAAGGACTAGCGGGTCACAATGAGCAGTTCTTC. It is translated as CASSEGLAGHNEQFF.

This clonotype has at least ten counts. The V and J genes are TRBV5-1 and TRBJ2-3; TRBD2 matches 12 bases. After removal of 4 bases from V and 2 bases from J, the junction contained 5 bases not matched to a gene. The CDR3 is 16 residues long. Germline CDR1 is SGHRS and CDR2 is YFSETQ. This CDR3 is CASSTWTSGNTDTQYF. The CDR3 DNA is TGCGCCAGCAGCACCTGGACTAGCGGGAACACAGATACGCAGTATTTT.

This sequence joins TRBV27 and TRBJ2-1; 7 positions match TRBD2. Germline CDR1 and CDR2: MNHEY and SMNVEV (reference sequence). Unmatched junction bases numbered 10, after V lost 1 base and J lost 4 bases. The CDR3 runs to 17 residues. CDR3 bases: TGTGCCAGCAGTTTATTGGGCGGGAGTCGGTTGTACAATGAGCAGTTCTTC. Its protein product is CASSLLGGSRLYNEQFF.

This chain uses TRBV19 with TRBJ1-2, with D hard to call. The V end lost 6 bases, the J end lost 2 bases, and 22 bases lay between the germline ends. The germline CDR1 and CDR2 sequences are LNHDA and SQIVND (reference sequence). This CDR3 region has 17 residues. The CDR3: CASRRGGPEGGNYGYTF. The CDR3 DNA follows: TGTGCCAGTAGGCGGGGAGGGCCAGAAGGCGGAAACTATGGCTACACCTTC.